The 26 T cell receptor beta chains presented below share a single source sample, sequenced in a study of blood T cell repertoires in COVID-19. Libraries were prepared by immunoSEQ multiplex PCR; TCRdb keeps only in-frame clonotypes and omits some of them. The table includes about 200,000 clones, about nine tenths detected once. Sequenced sample: peripheral blood. These receptors were collected from a man between 40 and 49 years old with acute or convalescent COVID-19.

The sample holds a few counts of this clone. The CDR3 sequence: CASSGRENIQYF. The CDR3 DNA reads as TGTGCCAGCAGTGGGCGCGAAAACATTCAGTACTTC. The chain employs TRBV6-6 and TRBJ2-4, with no clear D. The CDR3 contains 12 residues. Germline CDR1 and CDR2: MNHNY and SVGAGI (reference sequence). V was clipped by 5 bases and J by 5 bases, with 7 bases between them.

This chain links TRBV6-5 with TRBJ1-1; 8 bases align to TRBD1. The CDR3 covers 14 residues. CDR1 and CDR2 from the germline V gene are MNHEY and SVGAGI. With 6 bases clipped from V and 10 bases from J, the junction kept 13 bases outside the gene matches. The CDR3 protein is CASSQGATGWVAFF. CDR3 bases: TGTGCCAGCAGCCAGGGGGCGACAGGGTGGGTAGCTTTCTTT.

The V call is TRBV28, the J call TRBJ2-7; perhaps TRBD1 as D (6 bases). Per germline, CDR1 MDHEN and CDR2 SYDVKM. Trimming pared 6 bases from V and 6 bases from J, leaving 15 bases between. CDR3 size: 13 residues. CDR3 sequence reads: CASRPGGDGEQYF. For the CDR3, the DNA is TGTGCCAGCAGACCTGGGGGCGACGGCGAGCAGTACTTC. Full variable domain (missing parts from reference TRBV28 and TRBJ2-7): DVKVTQSSRYLVKRTGEKVFLECVQDMDHENMFWYRQDPGLGLRLIYFSYDVKMKEKGDIPEGYSVSREKKERFSLILESASTNQTSMYLCASRPGGDGEQYFGPGTRLTVT.

The chain uses TRBV15 and TRBJ2-2; a possible D gene is TRBD2 (7 bases). The CDR3 is 17 residues long. V shed 1 base and J shed 2 bases, with 14 bases lying between them. The V gene's germline CDR1 is LNHNV and CDR2 YYDKDF (reference sequence). CDR3 residues: CATSRAQGGGNTGELFF. Written as DNA, the CDR3 is TGTGCCACCAGCAGAGCACAGGGAGGGGGAAACACCGGGGAGCTGTTTTTT. The full variable domain, its missing parts supplied by reference TRBV15 and TRBJ2-2, is DAMVIQNPRYQVTQFGKPVTLSCSQTLNHNVMYWYQQKSSQAPKLLFHYYDKDFNNEADTPDNFQSRRPNTSFCFLDIRSPGLGDTAMYLCATSRAQGGGNTGELFFGEGSRLTVL.

The V and J genes are TRBV5-1 and TRBJ1-6; 11 nucleotides match TRBD1. Unmatched junction bases numbered 3, after V lost 2 bases and J lost 8 bases. The CDR3 totals 15 residues. Germline V gives CDR1 SGHRS, CDR2 YFSETQ. This CDR3 is CASSFGDRGDSPLHF. The DNA for the CDR3 is TGCGCCAGCAGCTTTGGGGACAGGGGGGATTCACCCCTCCACTTT. Using reference TRBV5-1 and TRBJ1-6 for the parts outside the CDR3, the full variable domain is KAGVTQTPRYLIKTRGQQVTLSCSPISGHRSVSWYQQTPGQGLQFLFEYFSETQRNKGNFPGRFSGRQFSNSRSEMNVSTLELGDSALYLCASSFGDRGDSPLHFGNGTRLTVT.

CDR3 protein: CASSVASGGSYEQYF. For the CDR3, the DNA is TGTGCCAGCAGCGTAGCTAGCGGAGGCTCCTACGAGCAGTACTTC. V and J are TRBV9 and TRBJ2-7; TRBD2 matches 7 bases. This CDR3 is built from 15 residues. CDR1 and CDR2 from the germline V gene are SGDLS and YYNGEE. V was clipped by 0 bases and J by 0 bases; unmatched bases: 3.

The rearrangement links TRBV6-4 to TRBJ1-5; 12 nucleotides line up with TRBD1. Germline assignment: CDR1 MRHNA and CDR2 SNTAGT. With V trimmed by 2 bases and J by 5 bases, 1 base remained unmatched. This CDR3 has 15 residues. The CDR3 here is CASSDGTGGDQPQHF. The CDR3 DNA follows: TGTGCCAGCAGTGACGGGACAGGGGGCGATCAGCCCCAGCATTTT.

The chain employs TRBV6-5 and TRBJ1-1; TRBD1 matches at 7 bases. The CDR3 contains 15 residues. The germline gives CDR1 MNHEY, CDR2 SVGAGI. After removal of 2 bases from V and 3 bases from J, the junction contained 6 bases not matched to a gene. CDR3 sequence (DNA): TGTGCCAGCAGTTACGAGGGGGCTATGGACACTGAAGCTTTCTTT. Its translation is CASSYEGAMDTEAFF.

This chain connects TRBV6-5 to TRBJ2-2, with 8 nucleotides matching TRBD1. The CDR3 spans 13 residues. The ends lost 6 bases at V and 5 bases at J; junction bases unmatched: 2. Germline-derived CDR1 and CDR2 are MNHEY and SVGAGI. The CDR3 loop is CASRDRGTGELFF. CDR3 DNA sequence: TGTGCCAGCAGAGACAGGGGAACCGGGGAGCTGTTTTTT.

The chain couples TRBV3-1 (or the pseudogene TRBV3-2) to TRBJ1-4; no reliable D call. The germline V and J ends were trimmed by 0 bases and 13 bases, with 15 bases remaining between them. CDR1 is LGHDT and CDR2 is YNNKEL in the germline V gene (reference sequence). This CDR3 is 14 amino acids long. The CDR3 is CASSQDLGKIGLFF. The CDR3 bases are TGTGCCAGCAGCCAAGACTTGGGCAAGATCGGACTGTTTTTT.

This chain links TRBV6-5 with TRBJ1-5; tentative D call: TRBD1 (6 bases). This CDR3 spans 15 amino acids. CDR1 and CDR2 (germline): MNHEY, SVGAGI. V lost 5 bases and J lost 0, with 11 bases in between. The CDR3 DNA reads as TGTGCCAGCAGTAGGACAGAGGATAGCAATCAGCCCCAGCATTTT. This translates into CASSRTEDSNQPQHF.

The chain recombines TRBV15 with TRBJ1-2; TRBD1 matches at 9 bases. The junction had 3 bases not matched to a gene; V was cut back by 6 bases and J by 4 bases. The CDR3 length is 13 residues. In germline, CDR1 is LNHNV, CDR2 YYDKDF (reference sequence). CDR3 sequence: CATRTGGSYGYTF. The CDR3, as DNA: TGTGCCACCAGGACAGGGGGATCCTATGGCTACACCTTC.

There are a few counts of this clone. V gene TRBV6-6 combines with J gene TRBJ1-2, with 8 bases that match TRBD1. CDR3 length: 15 amino acids. The germline CDR1 and CDR2 sequences are MNHNY and SVGAGI (reference sequence). Trimming at V came to 5 bases and at J to 6 bases, leaving 11 bases not matched to a gene. In nucleotides, the CDR3 is TGTGCCAGCAGTGCCTCGACAGGGGAGGGGAATGGCTACACCTTC. Translating it yields CASSASTGEGNGYTF.

The chain is built from TRBV10-3 and TRBJ2-1; 10 nucleotides agree with TRBD2. V dropped 2 bases and J dropped 7; count of bases not matched to a gene: 8. This CDR3 is built from 16 residues. Germline V gives CDR1 ENHRY, CDR2 SYGVKD. CDR3 nucleotide sequence: TGTGCCATCAGTGAGATCAGCGGGGGGGCCATAAATGAGCAGTTCTTC. Protein sequence: CAISEISGGAINEQFF.

This clone was observed a single time. The rearrangement links TRBV3-1 (or the pseudogene TRBV3-2) to TRBJ1-1; 10 bases are a match to TRBD1. Germline V lookup: CDR1 LGHDT, CDR2 YNNKEL (reference sequence). Germline trimming cut 5 bases from V and 1 base from J; bases unmatched to any gene: 1. This CDR3 spans 14 amino acids. The chain's CDR3 is CASSDRGRNTEAFF. The CDR3 region has the DNA TGTGCCAGCAGCGACAGGGGGCGGAACACTGAAGCTTTCTTT.

The chain combines TRBV5-4 with TRBJ2-2; 10 positions match TRBD2. J gave up 3 bases and V 4 bases, and 6 bases lay outside the gene matches. The length of the CDR3 is 16 residues. CDR1 and CDR2 from the germline V gene are SGHNT and YYREEE (reference sequence). The CDR3 nucleotides read TGTGCCAGCAGCCCCTTGGGACTAGCGTACACCGGGGAGCTGTTTTTT. Protein sequence: CASSPLGLAYTGELFF.

This clone was recorded a few times. DNA for the CDR3: TGTGCCAGCAGCTTTAGCGGCGGAGGCTCCTACGAGCAGTACTTC. This gives the protein CASSFSGGGSYEQYF. This chain uses TRBV7-2 with TRBJ2-7; a weak D match, TRBD2 (6 bases). CDR1 SGHTA and CDR2 FQGNSA come from the germline V gene. There are 15 residues in the CDR3. The ends were cut back, 3 bases at V and 0 bases at J, with 12 bases in the middle.

V usage is TRBV5-1 and J usage is TRBJ2-2; D is unresolved. Germline V CDR1 and CDR2: SGHRS, YFSETQ. The V and J ends lost 7 bases and 6 bases respectively, with 10 bases between them. The CDR3 is 12 amino acids. CDR3 nucleotides: TGCGCCAGCCTCGGGTTATCCGGGGAGCTGTTTTTT. Translation: CASLGLSGELFF. The complete variable domain, with remaining parts taken from reference TRBV5-1 and TRBJ2-2, reads KAGVTQTPRYLIKTRGQQVTLSCSPISGHRSVSWYQQTPGQGLQFLFEYFSETQRNKGNFPGRFSGRQFSNSRSEMNVSTLELGDSALYLCASLGLSGELFFGEGSRLTVL.

The gene calls are TRBV28 and TRBJ2-2; D is perhaps TRBD2 (6 bases). The CDR3 extends over 13 amino acids. Trimming cost V 10 bases and J 6 bases, with 15 bases left between them. Germline CDR1 MDHEN, CDR2 SYDVKM. In DNA, the CDR3 is TGTGCCACCCGGGACTCCCGCGCCGGGGAGCTGTTTTTT. Translating it yields CATRDSRAGELFF.

The rearrangement uses TRBV18 and TRBJ1-1, with TRBD1 identical over 10 bases. The J segment lost 1 base and the V segment lost 8 bases, leaving 10 bases of the junction unmatched. The CDR3 is 16 amino acids. Germline-derived CDR1 and CDR2 are KGHSH and LQKENI. CDR3 sequence reads: CASTRWTGGKNTEAFF. The CDR3 DNA reads TGTGCCAGCACCAGGTGGACAGGGGGTAAGAACACTGAAGCTTTCTTT.

V is TRBV19 and J is TRBJ1-2, with 8 positions matching TRBD1. The V and J ends lost 6 bases and 2 bases, in that order; junction bases with no gene match: 2. The CDR3 is 13 residues long. Germline V gene sequence: CDR1 LNHDA, CDR2 SQIVND (reference sequence). In DNA, the CDR3 is TGTGCCAGTAGAAGACAGGGGAACTATGGCTACACCTTC. Protein product: CASRRQGNYGYTF. The full variable domain, rest sourced from reference TRBV19 and TRBJ1-2, is DGGITQSPKYLFRKEGQNVTLSCEQNLNHDAMYWYRQDPGQGLRLIYYSQIVNDFQKGDIAEGYSVSREKKESFPLTVTSAQKNPTAFYLCASRRQGNYGYTFGSGTRLTVV.

The chain links TRBV6-5 to TRBJ1-2; 7 nucleotides match TRBD1. CDR3 size: 12 residues. V shed 7 bases and J 8 bases; nucleotides not matched to a gene: 7. The germline V gene encodes CDR1 MNHEY and CDR2 SVGAGI. CDR3 sequence reads: CASTQGGWGYTF. CDR3 in DNA: TGTGCCAGCACCCAGGGGGGATGGGGCTACACCTTC.

This chain connects TRBV28 to TRBJ1-2, with D unresolved. The CDR3 length is 13 residues. V lost 3 bases and J lost 7, with 12 bases in between. From germline, CDR1 is MDHEN and CDR2 SYDVKM. The CDR3 loop reads CASSFRRVRGYTF. The CDR3 bases are TGTGCCAGCAGTTTTCGGAGGGTACGTGGCTACACCTTC.

The rearrangement joins TRBV4-2 to TRBJ2-5, with 7 bases lining up with TRBD2. CDR3 length: 14 residues. The V gene's germline CDR1 is LGHNA and CDR2 YNFKEQ. V dropped 0 bases and J dropped 7; count of bases not matched to a gene: 5. DNA for the CDR3: TGTGCCAGCAGCCAAGAGTCGGGAGGAGGGACCCAGTACTTC. Encoded protein: CASSQESGGGTQYF.

This clone has only one observation. J is TRBJ2-1 and V is TRBV7-3, with 14 bases lining up with TRBD2. The CDR3 is 16 amino acids. Germline loops: CDR1 SGHTA, CDR2 FQGTGA. After removal of 2 bases from V and 10 bases from J, the junction contained 7 bases not matched to a gene. CDR3 coding DNA: TGTGCCAGCAGCTTAGGACCGGGACTAGCGGGAGACGAGCAGTTCTTC. This sequence encodes CASSLGPGLAGDEQFF.

In its sample, this clone was seen a few times. The chain links TRBV14 to TRBJ1-4; no clear D gene. Germline CDR1 is SGHDN and CDR2 is FVKESK. Trimming pared 2 bases from V and 9 bases from J, leaving 7 bases between. The CDR3 sequence is 12 residues long. The CDR3: CASSQWAQKLFF. DNA for the CDR3: TGTGCCAGCAGCCAATGGGCACAAAAACTGTTTTTT.